The 16 T cell receptor beta chains reported below all come from one sample, sequenced in a study of OX40 agonist ivuxolimab in advanced cancers. TCRdb's copy holds only in-frame clones and misses some; the assay was immunoSEQ multiplex PCR. The table lists about 53,000 clones, almost 85% of them singletons. Here the sequenced sample was CD4+ or CD8+ T cells sorted from blood, taken in a trial of the OX40 agonist ivuxolimab. Receptors were obtained from an adult with an advanced solid tumor such as melanoma, head and neck, liver or kidney cancer.

The J gene is TRBJ2-1, the V gene TRBV20-1, with D possibly being TRBD1 (5 bases). V gave up 5 bases and J gave up 8 bases, with 10 bases separating them. CDR1 is DFQATT, CDR2 SNEGSKA, per germline (reference sequence). The CDR3 is made up of 11 amino acids. Written as DNA, the CDR3 is TGCAGTGCTGCCCTAGGGGATGAGCAGTTCTTC. Protein: CSAALGDEQFF.

The V and J genes are TRBV29-1 and TRBJ2-7, with unresolved D. V lost 3 bases and J lost 2, with 11 bases in between. This CDR3 contains 13 residues. The germline V gene has CDR1 SQVTM and CDR2 ANQGSEA. The chain's CDR3 is CSVEDDVTYEQYF. CDR3 sequence (DNA): TGCAGCGTTGAGGATGACGTTACCTACGAGCAGTACTTC.

The V call is TRBV28, the J call TRBJ1-2; D remains ambiguous. Germline lookup yields CDR1 MDHEN and CDR2 SYDVKM. V lost 9 bases to trimming and J lost 4 bases, with 9 bases between them. The CDR3 has 11 amino acids. Written as DNA, the CDR3 is TGTGCCAGTGGACCGAGCTATGGCTACACCTTC. Translating gives CASGPSYGYTF.

This clone was detected only once. This chain joins TRBV12-5 and TRBJ2-3, with D possibly being TRBD2 (5 bases). Trimming took off 7 bases at V and 9 bases at J, with 17 bases between the two ends. CDR1 is LGHNT, CDR2 FRNRAP, per germline. The CDR3 extends over 13 amino acids. The CDR3, as DNA: TGTGCTAGTGTCCCCCCGGGGAGCTGGACGCAGTATTTT. Its translation is CASVPPGSWTQYF. Filled out from reference TRBV12-5 and TRBJ2-3, the complete variable domain reads DARVTQTPRHKVTEMGQEVTMRCQPILGHNTVFWYRQTMMQGLELLAYFRNRAPLDDSGMPKDRFSAEMPDATLATLKIQPSEPRDSAVYFCASVPPGSWTQYFGPGTRLTVL.

The rearrangement joins TRBV28 to TRBJ1-3; possible D gene TRBD1, 5 bases. The length of the CDR3 is 14 residues. The germline V and J ends were trimmed by 2 bases and 3 bases, with 8 bases remaining between them. Germline assignment: CDR1 MDHEN and CDR2 SYDVKM. CDR3 loop: CASSLGGSGNTIYF. The CDR3 bases are TGTGCCAGCAGTTTAGGGGGAAGTGGAAACACCATATATTTT.

The V and J genes are TRBV19 and TRBJ1-3; no firm D call. The CDR3 runs 14 residues. V dropped 4 bases and J dropped 0 bases, with 7 bases sitting between them. The germline V gene has CDR1 LNHDA and CDR2 SQIVND (reference sequence). The CDR3 nucleotides read TGTGCCAGTAGTACTTCGGACTCTGGAAACACCATATATTTT. Protein product: CASSTSDSGNTIYF. Variable domain in full (rest from reference TRBV19 and TRBJ1-3): DGGITQSPKYLFRKEGQNVTLSCEQNLNHDAMYWYRQDPGQGLRLIYYSQIVNDFQKGDIAEGYSVSREKKESFPLTVTSAQKNPTAFYLCASSTSDSGNTIYFGEGSWLTVV.

The chain is built from TRBV6-6 and TRBJ2-7, with TRBD2 matching 7 bases. CDR3 size: 15 residues. V trimming: 4 bases; J trimming: 0 bases; junction bases outside the gene matches: 6. CDR1 and CDR2 (germline): MNHNY, SVGAGI (reference sequence). CDR3: CASSSSSGGSYEQYF. CDR3 DNA sequence: TGTGCCAGCAGTTCCTCTAGCGGAGGCTCCTACGAGCAGTACTTC.

The chain couples TRBV18 to TRBJ2-7; 7 nucleotides agree with TRBD2. This CDR3 has 12 residues. Trimming at V came to 2 bases and at J to 7 bases, leaving 2 bases not matched to a gene. In germline, CDR1 is KGHSH, CDR2 LQKENI. DNA for the CDR3: TGTGCCAGCTCACCAGGGGGGGAAGAGCAGTACTTC. It translates to CASSPGGEEQYF.

The chain links TRBV10-3 to TRBJ2-2; 13 bases agree with TRBD2. CDR1 is ENHRY, CDR2 SYGVKD, per germline. V trimming: 4 bases; J trimming: 3 bases; junction bases outside the gene matches: 11. The CDR3 spans 19 residues. The chain's CDR3 is CAISGGEGTSGKYTGELFF. Here the CDR3 DNA reads TGTGCCATCAGTGGTGGAGAGGGGACTAGCGGGAAATACACCGGGGAGCTGTTTTTT.

For the CDR3, the DNA is TGCGCCAGCAGCGAGACAGCGGCTAACTATGGCTACACCTTC. Translating gives CASSETAANYGYTF. The chain carries TRBV5-1 and TRBJ1-2; D perhaps matches TRBD1 (5 bases). This CDR3 comprises 14 residues. V lost 4 bases and J 0 bases, leaving 10 bases between the germline ends. Germline CDR1 SGHRS, CDR2 YFSETQ.

The chain links TRBV11-3 to TRBJ2-3; 9 positions match TRBD1. Trimming took 5 bases from V and 2 from J; bases not matched to a gene: 5. CDR3 length: 15 residues. Germline CDR1 SGHNT, CDR2 YENEEA. The CDR3: CASSTGTGPTDTQYF. DNA for the CDR3: TGTGCCAGCAGCACCGGGACAGGGCCCACAGATACGCAGTATTTT.

The V gene is TRBV21-1, the J gene TRBJ2-1; the table assigns TRBD2, which was not confirmed against the DNA. TRBV21-1 is designated a pseudogene. This CDR3 region has 18 residues. CDR3 nucleotides: TGTGCCAGCACCCTCCCCCCTGGGGTAGCGGGAGTATACAATGAGCAGTTCTTC. Encoded protein: CASTLPPGVAGVYNEQFF.

The gene calls are TRBV19 and TRBJ2-1, with TRBD2 matching 11 bases. The V gene's germline CDR1 is LNHDA and CDR2 SQIVND (reference sequence). Trimming took 2 bases from V and 4 from J; bases not matched to a gene: 4. This CDR3 has 16 residues. The CDR3 DNA reads as TGTGCCAGTAGTATATCTCTAGCGGGAGGTTACAATGAGCAGTTCTTC. This encodes CASSISLAGGYNEQFF.

The chain carries TRBV7-9 and TRBJ1-6; D perhaps matches TRBD1 (5 bases). Trimming cost V 8 bases and J 8 bases, with 13 bases left between them. Germline CDR1 SEHNR, CDR2 FQNEAQ (reference sequence). The CDR3 spans 13 residues. The CDR3 DNA follows: TGTGCCAGCGTGGGGGGGGAGTATTCACCCCTCCACTTT. Translating gives CASVGGEYSPLHF.

This clone occurred a few times. In DNA, the CDR3 is TGTGCCAGCAGTTACGGCGGAGTCTCTGGAAACACCATATATTTT. Protein sequence: CASSYGGVSGNTIYF. The chain has TRBV7-9 and TRBJ1-3; D not certain. Germline V gene data show CDR1 as SEHNR and CDR2 as FQNEAQ (reference sequence). V lost 6 bases, J lost 0 bases, and 12 bases lay in between. This CDR3 contains 15 residues.

This clone was counted a few times. Different DNA sequences within this sample yield the same CDR3. The chain's CDR3 is CASSLETDTQYF. Here the CDR3 DNA reads TGTGCCAGCAGTCTTGAGACAGATACGCAGTATTTT. The J gene is TRBJ2-3, the V gene TRBV2; unclear D gene. The germline V gene has CDR1 SNHLY and CDR2 FYNNEI. The CDR3 consists of 12 residues. Trimming removed 5 bases at V and 3 bases at J, with 6 bases between.